The source of this T cell receptor beta chain is a study of CD8+ T cells in alopecia areata. Whole-study context: Treated patients received severity scores based on the percentage of scalp area affected.

The treatment was: oral pan-JAK inhibitor, 5-10 mg twice daily. Researchers gathered lesional scalp punch biopsies and peripheral blood from patients with alopecia areata. Sequencing templates came from extracted RNA that was reverse transcribed into cDNA. Using immunoSEQ multiplex PCR, the repertoire was profiled, and TCRdb retains in-frame clones only, with some absent. The sample carries about 210,000 clones, more than 45% recorded once. The CDR3 runs to 15 residues. Trimming shortened V by 0 bases and J by 2 bases, and 11 bases separated the two germline ends. Germline V CDR1 and CDR2: GTSNPN, SVGIG (reference sequence). Regarding the study as a whole: Scalp repertoires also include resident alphabeta T cells from normal skin. Under tofacitinib, fewer expanded CD8+ clones appeared among the top 100 scalp clones.

Turning to this clone: Its antigen remains unknown.

Here the sequenced sample was CD4+ T cells sorted from blood, taken at week 4, from a patient treated with tofacitinib. The TCR was taken from a human donor with alopecia areata. V gene TRBV30 combines with J gene TRBJ1-5, with no clear D. The CDR3 here is CAWSVRRGGNQPQHF. CDR3 coding DNA: TGTGCCTGGAGTGTACGTCGAGGTGGCAATCAGCCCCAGCATTTT.